The 17 T cell receptor beta chains below come from one sample, sequenced in a study of blood T cell repertoires in COVID-19 (dated by TCRdb to between 2020 and 2021). Receptor libraries were prepared by the immunoSEQ multiplex PCR assay. This immuneACCESS table, as held by TCRdb, lists in-frame sequences with V and J called but not all clones. Of the missing ones, under half trace to an unresolved V gene in checked studies; the others have no known cause. This sample is represented by approximately 160,000 clones; about 83% of them were singletons. The ten most abundant clones make up about 4% of the sample. Source material: PBMCs or T cells enriched from blood (not recorded which). The receptors were gathered from a woman between 45 and 60 years old in a cohort exposed to, infected with or recovered from COVID-19 (not recorded which).

This sequence joins TRBV28 and TRBJ2-7; 7 nucleotides line up with TRBD2. CDR1 MDHEN and CDR2 SYDVKM come from the germline V gene. This CDR3 spans 14 amino acids. The trim removed 6 bases at V and 4 bases at J, leaving 9 bases unmatched. As DNA, the CDR3 is TGTGCCAGCAGCCATCAAGCGGGAACATACGAGCAGTACTTC. Residues: CASSHQAGTYEQYF.

The sample holds one count of this clone. The rearrangement joins TRBV7-6 to TRBJ2-1, with 14 bases that match TRBD2. CDR3 size: 15 residues. Per the germline V gene, CDR1 is SGHVS and CDR2 is FNYEAQ. V shed 5 bases, J shed 8 bases, and the junction held 5 bases outside the gene matches. The CDR3 is CASSPGLAGEDEQFF. In DNA form, the CDR3 reads TGTGCCAGCAGCCCGGGACTAGCGGGAGAGGATGAGCAGTTCTTC.

The J gene is TRBJ1-1, the V gene TRBV18; weak D call: TRBD1 (5 bases). The CDR3 extends over 15 amino acids. Germline-derived CDR1 and CDR2 are KGHSH and LQKENI. V was pared by 3 bases and J by 4 bases, with 15 bases between. In DNA, the CDR3 is TGTGCCAGCTCACCCCGCCGGGCGCAGGGCACTGAAGCTTTCTTT. Translation: CASSPRRAQGTEAFF.

The count of this clone is one. The chain combines TRBV14 with TRBJ1-6; the match to TRBD1 covers 11 bases. The CDR3 contains 15 residues. Per the germline V gene, CDR1 is SGHDN and CDR2 is FVKESK. Germline trimming cut 4 bases from V and 9 bases from J; bases unmatched to any gene: 5. As DNA, the CDR3 is TGTGCCAGCAGCCGCACCGGGACAGGGGGTTCACCCCTCCACTTT. Its protein is CASSRTGTGGSPLHF.

The chain joins TRBV11-2 to TRBJ2-7; D may be TRBD1 (6 bases). In germline, CDR1 is SGHAT, CDR2 FQNNGV. V shed 5 bases and J shed 2 bases, with 13 bases lying between them. The CDR3 spans 14 residues. The CDR3 DNA reads TGTGCCAGCAGCCCAACGACAGGACCCTACGAGCAGTACTTC. Protein: CASSPTTGPYEQYF.

The chain recombines TRBV28 with TRBJ2-7, with D possibly TRBD2 on 6 matching bases. Per the germline V gene, CDR1 is MDHEN and CDR2 is SYDVKM. The CDR3 contains 16 residues. V lost 3 bases and J lost 6, with 21 bases in between. The CDR3 region is CASSLGGGARFGEQYF. The CDR3 region has the DNA TGTGCCAGCAGTTTGGGAGGCGGGGCCCGGTTCGGCGAGCAGTACTTC.

The chain couples TRBV2 to TRBJ1-3, with D perhaps matching TRBD1 (6 bases). The germline V gene encodes CDR1 SNHLY and CDR2 FYNNEI. V was pared by 8 bases and J by 4 bases, with 12 bases between. This CDR3 comprises 13 residues. The CDR3 sequence: CASEQGTGNTIYF. CDR3 coding DNA: TGTGCCAGCGAACAGGGTACGGGAAACACCATATATTTT.

The genes are TRBV9 and TRBJ2-5; 11 nucleotides align to TRBD2. The V gene end was trimmed by 4 bases and the J gene end by 3 bases; junction bases not matched to a gene: 11. The germline gives CDR1 SGDLS, CDR2 YYNGEE. The CDR3 has 17 amino acids. CDR3 region: CASSPGLAGTLEETQYF. The CDR3 DNA follows: TGTGCCAGCAGCCCAGGACTAGCGGGTACCCTCGAAGAGACCCAGTACTTC.

The rearrangement joins TRBV5-1 to TRBJ2-5, with 7 bases aligning to TRBD1. This CDR3 region has 15 residues. Germline CDR1 SGHRS, CDR2 YFSETQ. V trimming: 4 bases; J trimming: 1 base; junction bases outside the gene matches: 7. The DNA for the CDR3 is TGCGCCAGCAGCCGTGGGACAGACTTCCAAGAGACCCAGTACTTC. Its protein product is CASSRGTDFQETQYF.

The sample holds one count of this clone. The rearrangement uses TRBV10-3 and TRBJ2-7, with 8 bases identical to TRBD2. The CDR3 contains 16 residues. The germline V gene encodes CDR1 ENHRY and CDR2 SYGVKD. V lost 2 bases and J lost 5; bases outside the gene matches: 11. The CDR3 loop reads CAISEVRGTRLHEQYF. In DNA, the CDR3 is TGTGCCATCAGTGAGGTGCGGGGGACTAGGTTACACGAGCAGTACTTC.

This chain connects TRBV7-9 to TRBJ1-1; D may be TRBD1 (6 bases). Per germline, CDR1 SEHNR and CDR2 FQNEAQ (reference sequence). The ends were cut back, 3 bases at V and 4 bases at J, with 15 bases in the middle. The CDR3 sequence is 15 residues long. The CDR3 reads CASSFLGQGSTEAFF. Written as DNA, the CDR3 is TGTGCCAGCAGCTTCTTGGGCCAGGGGTCCACTGAAGCTTTCTTT.

The chain couples TRBV5-1 to TRBJ1-3; 8 bases fit TRBD1. Trimming cost V 3 bases and J 4 bases; bases outside gene matches: 12. The CDR3 loop spans 17 amino acids. Germline-derived CDR1 and CDR2 are SGHRS and YFSETQ. CDR3 sequence (DNA): TGCGCCAGCAGCTCCACGACAGGGGCGTTGGACGGAAACACCATATATTTT. This gives the protein CASSSTTGALDGNTIYF. The full variable domain, its missing parts supplied by reference TRBV5-1 and TRBJ1-3, is KAGVTQTPRYLIKTRGQQVTLSCSPISGHRSVSWYQQTPGQGLQFLFEYFSETQRNKGNFPGRFSGRQFSNSRSEMNVSTLELGDSALYLCASSSTTGALDGNTIYFGEGSWLTVV.

The chain is built from TRBV18 and TRBJ2-1, with 10 bases fitting TRBD2. The CDR3 runs to 14 residues. CDR1 KGHSH and CDR2 LQKENI come from the germline V gene. With 3 bases clipped from V and 10 bases from J, the junction kept 6 bases outside the gene matches. The CDR3 loop reads CASSPPSGSTEQFF. The CDR3 DNA reads as TGTGCCAGCTCACCCCCTAGCGGGAGCACGGAGCAGTTCTTC.

The chain has TRBV6-5 and TRBJ2-5; TRBD1 aligns across 10 bases. The CDR3 is 14 amino acids. The germline V gene has CDR1 MNHEY and CDR2 SVGAGI. V lost 6 bases and J lost 8; bases outside the gene matches: 9. This chain's CDR3 is CASSKTGTGETQYF. The CDR3 coding sequence is TGTGCCAGCAGCAAGACCGGGACAGGGGAAACCCAGTACTTC.

The V and J genes are TRBV29-1 and TRBJ1-3; 8 nucleotides agree with TRBD1. J lost 0 bases, V lost 3 bases, and 13 bases had no gene match. CDR1 and CDR2 from the germline V gene are SQVTM and ANQGSEA. This CDR3 comprises 18 residues. The CDR3 is CSVDLPGGSSSSGNTIYF. CDR3 nucleotides: TGCAGCGTTGATTTACCAGGGGGCTCTTCAAGCTCTGGAAACACCATATATTTT.

The chain is built from TRBV28 and TRBJ2-3, with 12 bases aligning to TRBD1. Germline values: CDR1 MDHEN, CDR2 SYDVKM. The CDR3 loop spans 15 amino acids. V gave up 7 bases and J gave up 6 bases; unmatched junction bases: 8. CDR3: CASTSGTGGKDTQYF. CDR3 nucleotides: TGTGCCAGCACCTCGGGGACAGGGGGCAAGGATACGCAGTATTTT.

The genes are TRBV28 and TRBJ1-6; no reliable D call. Germline V gene data show CDR1 as MDHEN and CDR2 as SYDVKM. The CDR3 is 14 amino acids. V shed 6 bases and J shed 6 bases, with 12 bases lying between them. CDR3 in amino acids: CASRMGSLNSPLHF. CDR3 bases: TGTGCCAGCAGAATGGGCAGTCTTAATTCACCCCTCCACTTT.